This TCR beta chain appears in the sequencing data of a study of shared clonotypes between healthy human individuals. Concerning this clone: Its antigen is unidentified.

When replicate PCRs were run on sorted subsets, they used about 220 ng DNA, 30,000 to 35,000 T cell genomes. Data came from immunoSEQ multiplex PCR; TCRdb stores just in-frame clones and leaves some out. The table records roughly 200,000 clones, approximately 61% of them present only once. The study's findings and limits: In general, naive subsets displayed greater estimated richness than memory subsets did.

There are 16 residues in the CDR3. Germline V gene sequence: CDR1 KGHSH, CDR2 LQKENI. V lost 2 bases to trimming and J lost 7 bases; unmatched junction nucleotides: 5. Sequenced material: memory CD4+ T cells sorted from blood. Stated subset: CD45RA-negative fraction. This sequence joins TRBV18 and TRBJ2-1; 13 bases are shared with TRBD2. This TCR was recovered from a man aged 25-40 years in good health. The CDR3 nucleotides read TGTGCCAGCTCACCATCACTAGCGGGAGGGCGTAATGAGCAGTTCTTC. Translated: CASSPSLAGGRNEQFF. Complete variable domain (other parts from reference TRBV18 and TRBJ2-1): NAGVMQNPRHLVRRRGQEARLRCSPMKGHSHVYWYRQLPEEGLKFMVYLQKENIIDESGMPKERFSAEFPKEGPSILRIQQVVRGDSAAYFCASSPSLAGGRNEQFFGPGTRLTVL.